This is a list of T cell receptor beta chains from one sample in a study of blood T cells in healthy people across ages. One entry per CDR3 protein, called by TCRdb with MiXCR from the 5' RACE reads. Here the sample spans about 670,000 distinct CDR3 sequences, around 41% being singletons. Sequencing used blood. The receptors were gathered from a man of 80 years or more in good health. Both conserved end residues are part of each CDR3. The order of the fields is clone size, D gene, J gene, V gene, CDR3 protein, CDR3 DNA. A D gene is named only where the DNA matches it firmly. Size values are once, few and many counts, or a class for expanded clones, and some rows have none.

clone size: few
D gene: -
J gene: TRBJ2-2
V gene: TRBV13
CDR3 protein: CASSLGGVLTGELFF
CDR3 DNA: TGTGCCAGCAGCTTAGGGGGTGTCTTAACCGGGGAGCTGTTTTTT

clone size: once
D gene: TRBD2
J gene: TRBJ2-7
V gene: TRBV7-2
CDR3 protein: CASQGLAGVYDEQYF
CDR3 DNA: TGTGCCAGCCAAGGGCTAGCGGGGGTTTACGACGAGCAGTACTTC

clone size: -
D gene: TRBD1
J gene: TRBJ1-2
V gene: TRBV6-5
CDR3 protein: CATKRGQTNYGYTF
CDR3 DNA: TGTGCCACCAAGAGGGGACAGACTAACTATGGCTACACCTTC

clone size: few
D gene: TRBD1
J gene: TRBJ2-5
V gene: TRBV20-1
CDR3 protein: CSAPGQGQEAQYF
CDR3 DNA: TGCAGTGCCCCGGGACAGGGACAAGAGGCCCAGTACTTC

clone size: -
D gene: TRBD2
J gene: TRBJ2-5
V gene: TRBV20-1
CDR3 protein: CSAMGGTNQETQYF
CDR3 DNA: TGCAGTGCTATGGGAGGGACTAACCAAGAGACCCAGTACTTC

clone size: few
D gene: -
J gene: TRBJ2-1
V gene: TRBV10-1
CDR3 protein: CASSEDPGGSYNEQFF
CDR3 DNA: TGCGCCAGCAGTGAGGATCCAGGGGGGTCCTACAATGAGCAGTTCTTC

clone size: -
D gene: -
J gene: TRBJ1-2
V gene: TRBV9
CDR3 protein: CASSVASGGGCTF
CDR3 DNA: TGTGCCAGCAGCGTAGCGAGTGGCGGTGGCTGCACCTTC

clone size: many
D gene: -
J gene: TRBJ2-1
V gene: TRBV11-2
CDR3 protein: CASSLARSYNEQFF
CDR3 DNA: TGTGCCAGCAGCTTAGCACGTTCCTACAATGAGCAGTTCTTC

clone size: few
D gene: -
J gene: TRBJ1-6
V gene: TRBV12-3/TRBV12-4
CDR3 protein: CASSLVGGINSPLHF
CDR3 DNA: TGTGCCAGCAGTTTAGTGGGGGGGATCAATTCACCCCTCCACTTT

clone size: -
D gene: TRBD2
J gene: TRBJ2-5
V gene: TRBV29-1
CDR3 protein: CSGTSGGGETQYF
CDR3 DNA: TGCAGCGGCACAAGCGGGGGTGGAGAGACCCAGTACTTC

clone size: -
D gene: -
J gene: TRBJ2-5
V gene: TRBV21-1
CDR3 protein: CASSNGGGVQETQCF
CDR3 DNA: TGTGCCAGCAGCAATGGCGGGGGCGTCCAAGAGACCCAGTGCTTC

clone size: few
D gene: -
J gene: TRBJ2-5
V gene: TRBV20-1
CDR3 protein: CSARYAGTQEGETQYF
CDR3 DNA: TGCAGTGCTAGATATGCCGGGACACAAGAAGGGGAGACCCAGTACTTC

clone size: -
D gene: -
J gene: TRBJ1-1
V gene: TRBV20-1
CDR3 protein: CSARDLPGPNTEAFF
CDR3 DNA: TGCAGTGCTAGAGATCTCCCAGGGCCGAACACTGAAGCTTTCTTT

clone size: few
D gene: -
J gene: TRBJ2-3
V gene: TRBV12-3/TRBV12-4
CDR3 protein: CASCPKIPTDTQYF
CDR3 DNA: TGTGCCAGTTGTCCAAAAATACCCACAGATACGCAGTATTTT

clone size: -
D gene: TRBD2
J gene: TRBJ2-5
V gene: TRBV4-1
CDR3 protein: CASSQGTSAQYF
CDR3 DNA: TGCGCCAGCAGCCAAGGCACTAGCGCCCAGTACTTC

clone size: once
D gene: TRBD1
J gene: TRBJ1-2
V gene: TRBV20-1
CDR3 protein: CIVETGYHYGYTF
CDR3 DNA: TGCATTGTCGAGACAGGGTACCACTATGGCTACACCTTC

clone size: -
D gene: -
J gene: TRBJ2-1
V gene: TRBV4-3
CDR3 protein: CASSQLIRGDVEVYEQFF
CDR3 DNA: TGCGCCAGCAGCCAATTAATTAGAGGTGATGTAGAGGTATATGAGCAGTTCTTC

clone size: many
D gene: TRBD1
J gene: TRBJ2-3
V gene: TRBV6-6
CDR3 protein: CASSYGDSSTDTQYF
CDR3 DNA: TGTGCCAGCAGTTACGGGGACAGTAGCACAGATACGCAGTATTTT

clone size: few
D gene: -
J gene: TRBJ2-3
V gene: TRBV12-3/TRBV12-4
CDR3 protein: CASSSRGRGAQYF
CDR3 DNA: TGTGCCAGCAGTTCCCGCGGCCGCGGTGCGCAGTATTTT

clone size: -
D gene: TRBD2
J gene: TRBJ2-1
V gene: TRBV9
CDR3 protein: CASSAASGGAYNEQFF
CDR3 DNA: TGTGCCAGCAGCGCAGCTAGCGGGGGGGCCTACAATGAGCAGTTCTTC

clone size: -
D gene: -
J gene: TRBJ2-7
V gene: TRBV7-6
CDR3 protein: CASSVNDGIYEQYF
CDR3 DNA: TGTGCCAGCAGCGTTAACGATGGGATCTACGAGCAGTACTTC

clone size: -
D gene: TRBD2
J gene: TRBJ2-7
V gene: TRBV11-2
CDR3 protein: CASSLAASGGSYSEQYF
CDR3 DNA: TGTGCCAGCAGCTTAGCGGCTAGCGGGGGCTCCTACAGTGAGCAGTACTTC

clone size: -
D gene: -
J gene: TRBJ1-1
V gene: TRBV6-5
CDR3 protein: CASSLRGARGEAFF
CDR3 DNA: TGTGCCAGCAGCCTCCGGGGGGCTCGGGGTGAAGCTTTCTTT

clone size: few
D gene: -
J gene: TRBJ2-5
V gene: TRBV3-1
CDR3 protein: CASSQGREETQYF
CDR3 DNA: TGTGCCAGCAGCCAAGGCAGGGAAGAGACCCAGTACTTC

clone size: once
D gene: -
J gene: TRBJ1-3
V gene: TRBV29-1
CDR3 protein: CSVDGGVSGNTIYF
CDR3 DNA: TGCAGCGTTGATGGCGGGGTCTCTGGAAACACCATATATTTT

clone size: -
D gene: TRBD2
J gene: TRBJ2-3
V gene: TRBV3-1
CDR3 protein: CASSPLNPGLGDTQYF
CDR3 DNA: TGTGCCAGCAGTCCCCTCAATCCGGGACTAGGGGATACGCAGTATTTT

clone size: -
D gene: TRBD1
J gene: TRBJ1-5
V gene: TRBV6-2/TRBV6-3
CDR3 protein: CASRQTGGFNQPQHF
CDR3 DNA: TGTGCCAGCAGACAAACAGGGGGATTCAATCAGCCCCAGCATTTT

clone size: many
D gene: -
J gene: TRBJ1-5
V gene: TRBV4-3
CDR3 protein: CASSQDSRSNQPQHF
CDR3 DNA: TGCGCCAGCAGCCAAGATAGCAGGAGCAATCAGCCCCAGCATTTT

clone size: -
D gene: -
J gene: TRBJ1-2
V gene: TRBV28
CDR3 protein: CTSSLGTKLNYGYTF
CDR3 DNA: TGTACCAGCAGTTTAGGGACCAAACTTAACTATGGCTACACCTTC

clone size: many
D gene: -
J gene: TRBJ1-6
V gene: TRBV7-8
CDR3 protein: CASTPGSSYNSPLHF
CDR3 DNA: TGTGCCAGCACACCGGGGAGCTCCTATAATTCACCCCTCCACTTT

clone size: few
D gene: TRBD2
J gene: TRBJ2-7
V gene: TRBV6-2/TRBV6-3
CDR3 protein: CASSYELAGKLSSYEQYF
CDR3 DNA: TGTGCCAGCAGTTACGAACTAGCGGGGAAACTCAGCTCCTACGAGCAGTACTTC

clone size: -
D gene: TRBD2
J gene: TRBJ2-7
V gene: TRBV20-1
CDR3 protein: CSVGGAGGQYEQYF
CDR3 DNA: TGCAGTGTAGGTGGGGCGGGGGGGCAGTACGAGCAGTACTTC

clone size: few
D gene: -
J gene: TRBJ2-3
V gene: TRBV5-5
CDR3 protein: CASSFEQMTDTQYF
CDR3 DNA: TGTGCCAGCAGCTTTGAACAGATGACAGATACGCAGTATTTT

clone size: -
D gene: -
J gene: TRBJ1-2
V gene: TRBV11-2
CDR3 protein: CASSLNRGTNYGYTF
CDR3 DNA: TGTGCCAGCAGCTTAAACCGAGGGACGAACTATGGCTACACCTTC

clone size: -
D gene: -
J gene: TRBJ2-1
V gene: TRBV7-9
CDR3 protein: CATHGAGDNEQFF
CDR3 DNA: TGTGCCACCCACGGGGCAGGGGACAATGAGCAGTTCTTC

clone size: few
D gene: -
J gene: TRBJ2-3
V gene: TRBV4-1
CDR3 protein: CASSQRARGNTDTQYF
CDR3 DNA: TGCGCCAGCAGCCAAAGGGCTCGGGGGAACACAGATACGCAGTATTTT

clone size: few
D gene: -
J gene: TRBJ2-3
V gene: TRBV9
CDR3 protein: CASSSTGSGGADTQYF
CDR3 DNA: TGTGCCAGCAGCTCGACAGGGTCGGGGGGGGCAGATACGCAGTATTTT

clone size: -
D gene: -
J gene: TRBJ1-1
V gene: TRBV4-2
CDR3 protein: CASSQDVGGRTEAFF
CDR3 DNA: TGTGCCAGCAGCCAAGATGTCGGGGGGAGGACTGAAGCTTTCTTT

clone size: few
D gene: TRBD2
J gene: TRBJ2-7
V gene: TRBV29-1
CDR3 protein: CSAEREGLYEQYF
CDR3 DNA: TGCAGCGCCGAGCGGGAGGGTTTATACGAGCAGTACTTC

clone size: -
D gene: -
J gene: TRBJ1-5
V gene: TRBV28
CDR3 protein: CASTTAGTGHQPQHF
CDR3 DNA: TGTGCCAGCACCACGGCGGGCACAGGGCATCAGCCCCAGCATTTT

clone size: many
D gene: -
J gene: TRBJ1-2
V gene: TRBV25-1
CDR3 protein: CASSDAGFDDYGYTF
CDR3 DNA: TGTGCCAGCAGTGATGCGGGGTTTGATGACTATGGCTACACCTTC

clone size: -
D gene: TRBD1
J gene: TRBJ2-2
V gene: TRBV29-1
CDR3 protein: CSVTGTENSGELFF
CDR3 DNA: TGCAGCGTCACCGGGACAGAGAACTCCGGGGAGCTGTTTTTT

clone size: once
D gene: TRBD1
J gene: TRBJ2-7
V gene: TRBV7-9
CDR3 protein: CASSIDFGTGTSSYEQYF
CDR3 DNA: TGTGCCAGCAGCATAGATTTCGGGACAGGGACGAGCTCCTACGAGCAGTACTTC

clone size: -
D gene: -
J gene: TRBJ2-5
V gene: TRBV7-2
CDR3 protein: CASSFPRTEQYF
CDR3 DNA: TGTGCCAGCAGCTTCCCCCGAACGGAGCAGTACTTC

clone size: few
D gene: TRBD1
J gene: TRBJ2-3
V gene: TRBV11-3
CDR3 protein: CASSLGRTGRDTQYF
CDR3 DNA: TGTGCCAGCAGCTTAGGCCGGACAGGCCGGGATACGCAGTATTTT

clone size: few
D gene: -
J gene: TRBJ1-2
V gene: TRBV7-2
CDR3 protein: CASSLAGRDGYTF
CDR3 DNA: TGTGCCAGCAGCTTAGCGGGCAGGGATGGCTACACCTTC